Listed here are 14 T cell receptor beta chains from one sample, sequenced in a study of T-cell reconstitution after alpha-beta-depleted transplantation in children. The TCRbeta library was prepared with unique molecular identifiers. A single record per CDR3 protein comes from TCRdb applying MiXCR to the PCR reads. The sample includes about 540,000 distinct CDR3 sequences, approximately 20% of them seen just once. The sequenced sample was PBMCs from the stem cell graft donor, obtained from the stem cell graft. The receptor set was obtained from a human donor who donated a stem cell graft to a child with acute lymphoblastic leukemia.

As DNA, the CDR3 is TGTGCCAGCAGTTTCGCACGGGTCCAAGTTCTCGAGCAGTTCTTC. It codes for CASSFARVQVLEQFF. This chain connects TRBV12-3 or TRBV12-4 to TRBJ2-1; D not resolved. Trimming removed 3 bases from V and 10 bases from J, with 19 bases in between. The CDR3 spans 15 residues.

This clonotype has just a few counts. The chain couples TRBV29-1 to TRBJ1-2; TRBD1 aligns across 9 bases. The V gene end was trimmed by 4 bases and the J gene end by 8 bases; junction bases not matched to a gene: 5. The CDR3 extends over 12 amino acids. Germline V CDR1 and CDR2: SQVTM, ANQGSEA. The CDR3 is CSVAGQGSGYTF. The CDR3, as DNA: TGCAGCGTTGCGGGACAGGGTAGCGGCTACACCTTC. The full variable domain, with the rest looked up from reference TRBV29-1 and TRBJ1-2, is SAVISQKPSRDICQRGTSLTIQCQVDSQVTMMFWYRQQPGQSLTLIATANQGSEATYESGFVIDKFPISRPNLTFSTLTVSNMSPEDSSIYLCSVAGQGSGYTFGSGTRLTVV.

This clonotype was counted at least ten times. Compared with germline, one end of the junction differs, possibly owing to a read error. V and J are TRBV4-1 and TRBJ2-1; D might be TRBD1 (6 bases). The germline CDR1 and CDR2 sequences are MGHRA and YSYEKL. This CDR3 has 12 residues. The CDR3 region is CASSQGYNEQFF. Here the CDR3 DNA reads TGTGCCAGCAGTCAGGGGTACAATGAGCAGTTCTTC.

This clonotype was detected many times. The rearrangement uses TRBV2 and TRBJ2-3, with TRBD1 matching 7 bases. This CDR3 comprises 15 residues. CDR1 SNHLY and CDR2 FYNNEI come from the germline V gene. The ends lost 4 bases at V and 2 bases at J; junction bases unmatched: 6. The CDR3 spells CASSVRGSYTDTQYF. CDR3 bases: TGTGCCAGCAGTGTCAGGGGGTCATACACAGATACGCAGTATTTT.

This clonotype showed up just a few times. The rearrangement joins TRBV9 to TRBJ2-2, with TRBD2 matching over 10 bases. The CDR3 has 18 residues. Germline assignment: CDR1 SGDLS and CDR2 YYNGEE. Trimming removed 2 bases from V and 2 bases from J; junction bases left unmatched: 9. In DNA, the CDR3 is TGTGCCAGCAGCGTGGTGGTAGCGGGAGGCCCAAACACCGGGGAGCTGTTTTTT. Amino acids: CASSVVVAGGPNTGELFF.

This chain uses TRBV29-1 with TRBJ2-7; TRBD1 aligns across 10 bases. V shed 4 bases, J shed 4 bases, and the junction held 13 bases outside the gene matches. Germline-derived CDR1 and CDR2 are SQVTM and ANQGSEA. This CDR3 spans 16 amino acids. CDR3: CSVGRTGGFSLYEQYF. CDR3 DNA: TGCAGCGTTGGCCGGACAGGGGGGTTTTCTTTGTACGAGCAGTACTTC.

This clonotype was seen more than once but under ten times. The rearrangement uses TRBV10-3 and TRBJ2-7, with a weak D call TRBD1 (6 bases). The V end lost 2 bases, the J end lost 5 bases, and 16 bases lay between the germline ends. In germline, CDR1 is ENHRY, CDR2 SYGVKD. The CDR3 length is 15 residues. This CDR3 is CAISEPTGRGNEQYF. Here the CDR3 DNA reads TGTGCCATCAGTGAGCCGACAGGCCGCGGTAACGAGCAGTACTTC.

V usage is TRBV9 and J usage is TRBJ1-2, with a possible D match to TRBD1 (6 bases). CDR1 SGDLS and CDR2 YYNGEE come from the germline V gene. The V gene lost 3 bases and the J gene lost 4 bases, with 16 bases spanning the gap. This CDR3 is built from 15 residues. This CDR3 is CASSEEGGVGYGYTF. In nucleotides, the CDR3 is TGTGCCAGCAGCGAGGAGGGGGGGGTAGGCTATGGCTACACCTTC.

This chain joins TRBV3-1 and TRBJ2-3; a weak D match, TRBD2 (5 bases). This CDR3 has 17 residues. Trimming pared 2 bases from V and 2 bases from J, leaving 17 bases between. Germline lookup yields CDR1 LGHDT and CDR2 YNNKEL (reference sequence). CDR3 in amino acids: CASSQPMGSPLTDTQYF. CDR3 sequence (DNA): TGTGCCAGCAGCCAACCGATGGGGAGTCCCCTCACAGATACGCAGTATTTT.

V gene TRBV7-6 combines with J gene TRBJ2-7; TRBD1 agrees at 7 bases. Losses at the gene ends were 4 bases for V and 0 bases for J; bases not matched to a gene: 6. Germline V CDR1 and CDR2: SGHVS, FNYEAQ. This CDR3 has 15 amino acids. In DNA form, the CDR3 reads TGTGCCAGCAGCTCCCAGGACAGGCTCTCCTACGAGCAGTACTTC. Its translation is CASSSQDRLSYEQYF.

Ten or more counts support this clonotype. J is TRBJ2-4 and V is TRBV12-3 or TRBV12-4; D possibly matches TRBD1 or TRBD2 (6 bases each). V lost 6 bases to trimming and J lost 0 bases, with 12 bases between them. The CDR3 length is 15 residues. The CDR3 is CASSLGGLAKNIQYF. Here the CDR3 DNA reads TGTGCCAGCAGCTTGGGGGGCTTAGCCAAAAACATTCAGTACTTC.

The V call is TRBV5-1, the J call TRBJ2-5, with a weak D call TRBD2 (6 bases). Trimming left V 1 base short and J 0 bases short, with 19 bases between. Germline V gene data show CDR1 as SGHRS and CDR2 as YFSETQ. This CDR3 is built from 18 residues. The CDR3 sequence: CASSLMVPGLPYQETQYF. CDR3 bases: TGCGCCAGCAGCTTGATGGTACCGGGACTTCCATACCAAGAGACCCAGTACTTC.

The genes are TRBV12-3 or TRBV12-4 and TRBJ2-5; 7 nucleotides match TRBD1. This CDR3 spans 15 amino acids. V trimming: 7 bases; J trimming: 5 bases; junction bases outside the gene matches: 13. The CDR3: CASIPGQPGCETQYF. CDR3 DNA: TGTGCCAGCATCCCGGGACAGCCCGGGTGCGAGACCCAGTACTTC.

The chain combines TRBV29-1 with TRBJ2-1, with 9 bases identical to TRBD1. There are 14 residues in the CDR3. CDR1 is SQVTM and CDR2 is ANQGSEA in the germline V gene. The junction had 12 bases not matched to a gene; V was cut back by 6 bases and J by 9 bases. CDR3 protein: CSVGIQGALIEQFF. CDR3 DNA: TGCAGCGTCGGGATACAGGGGGCCCTGATTGAGCAGTTCTTC.